This T cell receptor beta chain was sequenced during a study of regulatory T cells in long-lasting Graves disease. As concerns this clonotype: The antigen is not known.

Time point denoted: persistent/refractory GD, antithyroid drugs over 5 years with positive TRAb. Construction of the TCR library relied on RNA isolated from PBMCs. iRepertoire HTBI primers and Arm-PCR of CDR3 regions built TCR beta libraries. Original analysis: In the combined samples, 62 TRBV and fewer than 15 TRBJ segments were identified. Using its own MiXCR run on the multiplex PCR reads, TCRdb lists one record per CDR3 protein. The V and J calls and clone size are TCRdb's, not the authors'. Among about 470,000 distinct CDR3 sequences listed, around a fifth were seen once. CDR3 size: 14 residues. Trimming took 5 bases from V and 8 from J, leaving 15 bases between them. Germline V gene lookup returns CDR1 SGHAT and CDR2 FQNNGV. Study-wide results and caveats: Lower TCR diversity characterized persistent Graves' patients relative to newly diagnosed patients. Persistent disease favored TRBV28, TRBJ1-2 and TRBJ2-5.

The TCR originated in a female donor with Graves disease. The chain joins TRBV11-2 to TRBJ1-4, with D possibly matching TRBD1 (6 bases). Sequencing was performed on peripheral blood mononuclear cells (PBMCs), taken when the disease was refractory, from a patient treated with antithyroid drugs. The CDR3 loop reads CASSPLPGQEKLFF. The CDR3 DNA reads TGTGCCAGCAGCCCCCTCCCGGGACAAGAAAAACTGTTTTTT.